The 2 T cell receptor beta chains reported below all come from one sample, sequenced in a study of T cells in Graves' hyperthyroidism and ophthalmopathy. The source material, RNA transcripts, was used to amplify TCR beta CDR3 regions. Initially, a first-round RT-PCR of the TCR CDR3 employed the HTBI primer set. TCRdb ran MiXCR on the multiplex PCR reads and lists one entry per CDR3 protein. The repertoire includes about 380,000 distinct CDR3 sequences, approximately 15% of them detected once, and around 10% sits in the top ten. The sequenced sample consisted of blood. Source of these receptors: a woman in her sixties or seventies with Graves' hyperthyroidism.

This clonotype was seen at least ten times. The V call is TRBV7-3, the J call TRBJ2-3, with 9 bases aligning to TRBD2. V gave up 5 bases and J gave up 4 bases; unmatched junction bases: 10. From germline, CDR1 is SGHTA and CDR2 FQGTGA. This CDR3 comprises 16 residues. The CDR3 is CASSGGGSGRPDTQYF. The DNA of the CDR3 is TGTGCCAGCAGCGGAGGTGGTAGCGGGAGACCAGATACGCAGTATTTT.

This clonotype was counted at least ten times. The CDR3 region has the DNA TGCAGTGCTCGGGGGGCACAAGAGACCCAGTACTTC. This gives the protein CSARGAQETQYF. V and J are TRBV20-1 and TRBJ2-5; D is possibly TRBD2 (7 bases). This CDR3 spans 12 amino acids. CDR1 and CDR2 (germline): DFQATT, SNEGSKA (reference sequence). The V gene lost 5 bases and the J gene lost 2 bases, with 9 bases spanning the gap.